This T cell receptor (beta chain) was recovered during a study of a mutant IDH1 vaccine in newly diagnosed glioma. Study-level background: The study started vaccination 4-6 weeks after radiotherapy alone, or with temozolomide cycles. Standard pretreatment was either radiotherapy, temozolomide, or, for most, radiochemotherapy with temozolomide. The V12 visit happened in week 35, and the V13 visit happened in week 47. Study results and limitations: Vaccine-induced immune responses were detected in about 93% of patients.

In the case of this clone: Its antigen is as yet unknown.

The table came from immunoSEQ multiplex PCR; TCRdb's copy has only in-frame clones and leaves some out. This sample has some 87,000 clones; approximately 78% occur once, and the top ten carry under 6.5%. Germline loops: CDR1 SEHNR, CDR2 FQNEAQ (reference sequence). V was cut by 7 bases and J by 4 bases, with 13 bases left in between. The CDR3 consists of 13 residues. The time point denotes: week 47, end of study. Each dose of the vaccine consisted of 300 ug of mutant IDH1 20-mer peptide, with topical imiquimod. The V gene is TRBV7-9, the J gene TRBJ1-2; D is uncertain. This material consisted of PBMCs, taken from a glioma patient whose treatment included an IDH1 peptide vaccine. This receptor was taken from a man aged 35-49 years with glioma. The CDR3 region is CASIDQLGYGYTF. The CDR3 region has the DNA TGTGCCAGCATCGACCAATTGGGCTATGGCTACACCTTC.